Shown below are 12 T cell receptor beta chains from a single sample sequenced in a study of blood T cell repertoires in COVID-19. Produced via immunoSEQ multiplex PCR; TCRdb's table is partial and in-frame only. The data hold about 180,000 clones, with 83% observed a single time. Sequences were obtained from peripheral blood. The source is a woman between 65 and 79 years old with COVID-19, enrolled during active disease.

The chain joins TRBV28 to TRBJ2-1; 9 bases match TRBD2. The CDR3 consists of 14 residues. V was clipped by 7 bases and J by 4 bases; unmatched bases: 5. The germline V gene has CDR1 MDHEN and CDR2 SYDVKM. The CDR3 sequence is CASTFSGRYNEQFF. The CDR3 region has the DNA TGTGCCAGCACTTTCAGCGGGAGGTACAATGAGCAGTTCTTC.

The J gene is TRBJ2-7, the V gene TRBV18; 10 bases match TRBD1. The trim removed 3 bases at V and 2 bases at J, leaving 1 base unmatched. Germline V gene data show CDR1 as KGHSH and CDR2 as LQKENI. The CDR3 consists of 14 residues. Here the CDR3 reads CASSPGQGAYEQYF. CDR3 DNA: TGTGCCAGCTCACCCGGACAGGGGGCCTACGAGCAGTACTTC.

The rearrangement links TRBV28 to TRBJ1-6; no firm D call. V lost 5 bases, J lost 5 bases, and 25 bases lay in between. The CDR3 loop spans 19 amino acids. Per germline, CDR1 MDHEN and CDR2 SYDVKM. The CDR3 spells CASSDSPGGRLLNNSPLHF. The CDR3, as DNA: TGTGCCAGCAGTGACTCCCCCGGCGGGCGCCTCCTTAATAATTCACCCCTCCACTTT.

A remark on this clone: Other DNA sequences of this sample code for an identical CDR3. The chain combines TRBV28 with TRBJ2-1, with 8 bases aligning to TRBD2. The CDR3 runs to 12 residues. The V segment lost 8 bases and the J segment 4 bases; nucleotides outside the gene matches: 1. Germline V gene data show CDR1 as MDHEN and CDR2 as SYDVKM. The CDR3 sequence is CASGGRYNEQFF. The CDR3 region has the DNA TGTGCCAGCGGCGGGAGGTACAATGAGCAGTTCTTC.

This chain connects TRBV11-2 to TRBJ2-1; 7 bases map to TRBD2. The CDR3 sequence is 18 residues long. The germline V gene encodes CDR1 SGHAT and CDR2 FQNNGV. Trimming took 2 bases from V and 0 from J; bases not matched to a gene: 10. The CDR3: CASSLQSQWGGSYNEQFF. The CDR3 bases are TGTGCCAGCAGCTTACAGTCACAGTGGGGGGGCTCCTACAATGAGCAGTTCTTC.

The CDR3 DNA reads as TGTGCCAGTAGCCTGACTAGCGGGATGGGCGAGCAGTACTTC. Translating gives CASSLTSGMGEQYF. The V and J genes are TRBV19 and TRBJ2-7, with 11 bases aligning to TRBD2. The CDR3 sequence is 14 residues long. J gave up 6 bases and V 6 bases, and 7 bases lay outside the gene matches. Germline assignment: CDR1 LNHDA and CDR2 SQIVND (reference sequence).

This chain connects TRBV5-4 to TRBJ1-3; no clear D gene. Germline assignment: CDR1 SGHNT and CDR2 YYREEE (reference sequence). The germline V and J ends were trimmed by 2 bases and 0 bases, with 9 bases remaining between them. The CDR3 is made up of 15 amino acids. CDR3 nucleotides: TGTGCCAGCAGCTTAATGGGCCCCTCTGGAAACACCATATATTTT. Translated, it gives CASSLMGPSGNTIYF. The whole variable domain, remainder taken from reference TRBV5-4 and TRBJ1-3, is ETGVTQSPTHLIKTRGQQVTLRCSSQSGHNTVSWYQQALGQGPQFIFQYYREEENGRGNFPPRFSGLQFPNYSSELNVNALELDDSALYLCASSLMGPSGNTIYFGEGSWLTVV.

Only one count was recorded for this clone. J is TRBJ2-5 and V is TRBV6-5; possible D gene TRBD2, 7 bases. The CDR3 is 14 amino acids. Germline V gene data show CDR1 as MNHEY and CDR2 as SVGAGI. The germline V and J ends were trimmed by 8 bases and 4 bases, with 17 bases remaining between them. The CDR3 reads CASQRGGGLETQYF. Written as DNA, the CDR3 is TGTGCCAGCCAAAGGGGGGGAGGTTTAGAGACCCAGTACTTC.

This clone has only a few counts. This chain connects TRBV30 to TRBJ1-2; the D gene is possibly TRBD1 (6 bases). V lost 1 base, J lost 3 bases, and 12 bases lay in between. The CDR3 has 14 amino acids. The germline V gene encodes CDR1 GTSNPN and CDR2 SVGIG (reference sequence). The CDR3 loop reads CAWSADSHDYGYTF. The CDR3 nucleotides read TGTGCCTGGAGTGCGGACAGTCACGACTATGGCTACACCTTC.

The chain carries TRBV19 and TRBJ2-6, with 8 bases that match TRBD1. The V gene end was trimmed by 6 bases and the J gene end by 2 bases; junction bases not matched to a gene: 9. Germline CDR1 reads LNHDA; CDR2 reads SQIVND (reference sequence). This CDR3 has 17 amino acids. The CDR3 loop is CASSRQDRVAGANVLTF. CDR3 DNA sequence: TGTGCCAGTAGCCGGCAGGACAGGGTAGCTGGGGCCAACGTCCTGACTTTC.

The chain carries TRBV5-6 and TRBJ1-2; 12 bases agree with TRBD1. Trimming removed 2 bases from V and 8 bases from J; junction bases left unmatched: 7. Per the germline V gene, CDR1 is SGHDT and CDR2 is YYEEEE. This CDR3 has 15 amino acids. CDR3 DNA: TGTGCCAGCAGCTTAGAAGGGACAGGGGGCAGGGGCTACACCTTC. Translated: CASSLEGTGGRGYTF.

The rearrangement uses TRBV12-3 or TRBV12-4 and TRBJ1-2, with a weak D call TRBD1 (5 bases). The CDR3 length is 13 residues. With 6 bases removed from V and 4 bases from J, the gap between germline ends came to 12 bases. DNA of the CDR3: TGTGCCAGCAGCTCCGGGACTTCCTATGGCTACACCTTC. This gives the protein CASSSGTSYGYTF.